This TCR beta chain was retrieved from a study of blood T cell repertoires in COVID-19. About the study: Material from acute and convalescent COVID-19 was sourced from the United States, Italy and Spain. From T cells, B-cell-depleted T cells, or PBMCs came the material, which was cDNA or gDNA.

In the original workflow: Nucleated cell number was recorded as an estimate derived from reference gene primer amplification. TCRdb's copy holds only in-frame clones and misses some; the assay was immunoSEQ multiplex PCR. The DNA gave D and trimming, while V, J and clone size come from that table. The profile shows about 210,000 clones, approximately 86% of them singletons. The CDR3 consists of 13 residues. The germline gives CDR1 MNHEY, CDR2 SVGAGI. V was shortened by 5 bases and J by 0 bases, with 7 bases between the two germline ends. The sample consisted of peripheral blood. The V and J genes are TRBV6-5 and TRBJ1-2, with D possibly being TRBD1 (5 bases). This clonotype was sampled from a man aged 18 to 35 with active or convalescent COVID-19. The CDR3 here is CASSIGANYGYTF. The CDR3 region has the DNA TGTGCCAGCAGTATAGGGGCTAACTATGGCTACACCTTC.